This T cell receptor (beta chain) was captured in a study of cytomegalovirus exposure and HLA in healthy donors (dated by TCRdb to the late 2010s). Background for the entire study: In an earlier analysis of roughly 590 of the donors, 276 Gb of sequence data and 90 million to 120 million unique TCR beta sequences from roughly 180 million T cells were reported. About 320 gigabases of sequencing data and roughly 90 million unique TCR sequences were included in an early release covering 550 to 650 HLA-typed donors. The genetic ancestry cluster associated with self-reported Caucasian donors included around 76% of the roughly 360 genotyped donors. The study aimed to test whether signatures of past pathogen exposure could be identified by cataloging public T cell receptors. Using immunosequencing, the study profiled T cell repertoires from 666 subjects and related those repertoires to cytomegalovirus serostatus. A separate validation cohort of 100 to 150 different subjects was used in addition to the roughly 700-subject first cohort. To predict cytomegalovirus infection status, the study brought together high-throughput TCR immunosequencing, statistical association of individual TCRs with disease status, and machine learning. In a later analysis, previously published TCR beta repertoires from 550 to 700 donors were re-analyzed and high-resolution HLA genotyping was added so that TCR occurrence patterns could be studied. In the later analysis, no new phenotypic data were used to find candidate immune exposures; instead, reliance was placed on TCR beta sequences and their occurrence across donors. In an earlier analysis of roughly 600 of the donors, high-throughput TCR beta sequencing was used to judge whether each TCR beta V gene segment behaved as functional or pseudogenic. Donor age, sex, ethnicity and CMV serostatus were collected together with the repertoire data. In a later genetic analysis, genome-wide SNP genotypes for 398 of the 666 donors were used, and that subset was treated as a discovery cohort. All discovery cohort repertoires had been generated on a single sequencing platform. Class I and class II HLA loci were covered by the typing at four-digit resolution. Typing coverage differed by locus: A, B, C, DRB1 and DQB1 were typed in roughly 620-630 donors, DQA1 in 522, DPA1 in 600 to 610, and DPB1 in around 440. Because of strong linkage in the cohort, 5 or 6 DR-DQ haplotypes were treated as single units for association and clustering. Among 398 genotyped donors of the cohort, an average of approximately 240,000 unique TCR beta nucleotide sequences were sequenced per donor, approximately 20% of them non-productive. Study-level results and caveats: Linkage disequilibrium might explain the correlated functional status among segregating V segments, but an unknown experimental factor could not be excluded. Immune exposure information for the cohort was limited to CMV serostatus. A later analysis reported that several top co-occurrence clusters appeared linked to parvovirus B19, influenza, CMV and Epstein-Barr virus. A further reported finding was that TCR beta sequences accurately predicted the HLA-A and HLA-B alleles for most subjects in the first cohort. A later analysis found that most CMV-associated TCR beta chains appeared HLA-restricted, with HLA associations seemingly driven largely by CMV exposure. Because HLA typing was missing for some donors at each locus, association tests included only the typed subset. In this cohort, only TCR beta chains were sequenced, and detectable features were limited by the absence of alpha or paired-chain data. When HLA alleles, especially DR and DQ, strongly co-occurred, attributing TCR associations to individual alleles was difficult. Compared with equally common non-associated chains, HLA-associated TCR beta chains in a later analysis were more clonally expanded and had lower generation probabilities. An association between a missense DCLRE1C variant and V-gene and J-gene trimming of TCR beta chains was found in a later genetic analysis and replicated in an independent cohort. A group of highly shared sequence variants was considered likely to be a technical artifact of the sequencing pipeline. Because the 87-base-pair reads could not distinguish some IMGT-functional V segments, including TRBV6-2 and TRBV6-3, those segments were excluded. A later genetic analysis reported fewer N-insertions in productive TCRs among donors in an Asian-associated ancestry cluster than the approximately 700-donor mean. In a later analysis, the rate of TCR association differed among HLA loci, with DRB1 alleles having the most associated TCRs and HLA-C alleles having the fewest. Because counts were too low, around 18 rarely observed V segments, including chromosome 9 orphons, were left out of the earlier analysis of a few hundred of the donors. The classifier was reported to diagnose cytomegalovirus status with high specificity and sensitivity in both the original and validation cohorts. The authors suggested that the approach could potentially be generalized to other disease states and immunological phenotypes. Most TCR sequences were observed very rarely across donors, whereas some public TCRs were present in many individuals. In the study, about 150 TCR beta chains were listed as associated with cytomegalovirus. Presence/absence analyses assumed roughly uniform sequencing depth across donors, an assumption that may not hold. In an earlier analysis of approximately 590 of the donors, most TCR beta V segments appeared in productive rearrangements about 90% or about 30% of the time, broadly matching IMGT annotations. At a false discovery rate of 0.05, a later analysis linked fewer than 20,000 TCR beta sequences to specific HLA alleles. In vitro tests confirmed that a few of the cytomegalovirus-associated TCR beta chains recognize cytomegalovirus antigens.

Turning to this clone: The specificity of this receptor is unknown. No quality values exist for individual bases; no much larger clone is one base distant.

The cohort consisted of 600 or so healthy bone marrow donors. At the time of sampling, all cohort members were nominally healthy, though unrecorded immune exposures were likely present. The donor tested CMV seropositive, placing the donor among the 290 or so seropositive members of the cohort. Every donor gave a peripheral blood sample, and the peripheral blood mononuclear cells from that sample were used for TCR beta sequencing. Genomic DNA was extracted from the blood cell samples with the Qiagen DNeasy Blood Extraction Kit. Libraries came from the immunoSEQ multiplex PCR assay. For the multiplex PCR, a mixture combining 60 forward primers for TCR Vbeta segments and 13 reverse primers for TCR Jbeta segments was used. Amplification of the CDR3 region of rearranged TCR beta genes was performed with a multiplex PCR assay on genomic DNA. On the Illumina HiSeq System, the amplified TCR beta libraries were sequenced as 87-base-pair reads. Per the authors' processing: In a later analysis, some 80 million unique TCR beta chains were counted across the roughly 670 repertoires, and roughly 11 million of these chains were shared by at least two donors. To remove PCR and sequencing errors, raw reads were error-corrected and collapsed into unique sequences using a nearest-neighbor algorithm that merged closely related sequences. CDR3 sequences were aligned to IMGT reference sequences to assign V, D and J gene segments. For a sequence to be retained, a match of at least six nucleotides was required to both a V gene segment and a J gene segment. A rearrangement counted as productive if the CDR3 had no stop codons and remained in frame with V and J, and every other rearrangement counted as non-productive. Following IMGT convention, CDR3 was defined as the stretch from the second conserved V-encoded cysteine up to the conserved J-encoded phenylalanine. In an earlier analysis of 500 to 650 of the donors, sequences lacking an unambiguous match to a single V gene segment were excluded. In an earlier analysis of some 590 of the donors, a V segment was called functional when productive rearrangements were above 56.7%, and segregating when the standard deviation between donors exceeded 5%. A statistical classification framework was built to diagnose cytomegalovirus status from the catalog of TCR beta chain sequences. In a later analysis, V and J genes were assigned by comparing TCR nucleotide sequences against IMGT/GENE-DB human TR gene sequences. A later analysis assigned CDR3 sequences and most-parsimonious VDJ recombination scenarios with the TCRdist pipeline. In a later analysis, each TCR beta chain was defined by its CDR3 amino acid sequence together with its V-gene family, and reads lacking a unique V-gene family were excluded. In a later analysis, nearly 600 highly shared, low-generation-probability nucleotide sequences were removed to address suspected cross-contamination and a sequencing artifact. In a later analysis, a clonal expansion index for each public chain was calculated from normalized within-repertoire ranks of inferred template counts. Generation probabilities in a later analysis came from a VDJ recombination model fitted to out-of-frame rearrangements, and those results were checked against IGoR. In a later analysis, TCR-TCR, TCR-HLA and TCR-CMV co-occurrence was scored with hypergeometric tests, and a repertoire-size bias correction was applied to TCR pairs. A later analysis estimated false discovery rates by permuting HLA or CMV assignments 20 times. In a later analysis, co-occurring TCRs were grouped using DBSCAN, with TCRdist sequence similarity added in when clustering inside HLA-allele-positive subsets. Co-occurrence clustering excluded repertoires with fewer than 30,000 or more than 120,000 public chains, plus five with anomalous nucleotide sharing. TCRdb stores this immuneACCESS table with in-frame sequences only. Part of the clones is absent; in the studies checked, under half of the shortfall reflects unresolved V genes, and no reason is known for the rest. V and J calls and clone size are copied from that table; D and trimming were computed from the DNA. A total of 130,000 to 150,000 clones appear in this sample, roughly 64% of them only once. Of the sample, roughly 3.1% is held by the ten largest clones.

The germline V gene specifies SQVTM as CDR1 and ANQGSEA as CDR2. Trimming takes 4 bases off V and 4 bases off J; junction bases not matched to a gene: 1. Including the terminal cysteine and phenylalanine, the CDR3 comprises 13 residues. Only the CDR3 DNA stays, 39 bases, in frame from base 1. Specimen: PBMCs. The chain uses TRBV29-1 and TRBJ2-1, with 10 bases in between that match TRBD2. The receptor's source is a woman younger than 45 in good health and CMV-seropositive. CDR3 sequence: CSVGSGGYNEQFF. The DNA reads as follows: TGCAGCGTTGGTAGCGGGGGGTACAATGAGCAGTTCTTC.